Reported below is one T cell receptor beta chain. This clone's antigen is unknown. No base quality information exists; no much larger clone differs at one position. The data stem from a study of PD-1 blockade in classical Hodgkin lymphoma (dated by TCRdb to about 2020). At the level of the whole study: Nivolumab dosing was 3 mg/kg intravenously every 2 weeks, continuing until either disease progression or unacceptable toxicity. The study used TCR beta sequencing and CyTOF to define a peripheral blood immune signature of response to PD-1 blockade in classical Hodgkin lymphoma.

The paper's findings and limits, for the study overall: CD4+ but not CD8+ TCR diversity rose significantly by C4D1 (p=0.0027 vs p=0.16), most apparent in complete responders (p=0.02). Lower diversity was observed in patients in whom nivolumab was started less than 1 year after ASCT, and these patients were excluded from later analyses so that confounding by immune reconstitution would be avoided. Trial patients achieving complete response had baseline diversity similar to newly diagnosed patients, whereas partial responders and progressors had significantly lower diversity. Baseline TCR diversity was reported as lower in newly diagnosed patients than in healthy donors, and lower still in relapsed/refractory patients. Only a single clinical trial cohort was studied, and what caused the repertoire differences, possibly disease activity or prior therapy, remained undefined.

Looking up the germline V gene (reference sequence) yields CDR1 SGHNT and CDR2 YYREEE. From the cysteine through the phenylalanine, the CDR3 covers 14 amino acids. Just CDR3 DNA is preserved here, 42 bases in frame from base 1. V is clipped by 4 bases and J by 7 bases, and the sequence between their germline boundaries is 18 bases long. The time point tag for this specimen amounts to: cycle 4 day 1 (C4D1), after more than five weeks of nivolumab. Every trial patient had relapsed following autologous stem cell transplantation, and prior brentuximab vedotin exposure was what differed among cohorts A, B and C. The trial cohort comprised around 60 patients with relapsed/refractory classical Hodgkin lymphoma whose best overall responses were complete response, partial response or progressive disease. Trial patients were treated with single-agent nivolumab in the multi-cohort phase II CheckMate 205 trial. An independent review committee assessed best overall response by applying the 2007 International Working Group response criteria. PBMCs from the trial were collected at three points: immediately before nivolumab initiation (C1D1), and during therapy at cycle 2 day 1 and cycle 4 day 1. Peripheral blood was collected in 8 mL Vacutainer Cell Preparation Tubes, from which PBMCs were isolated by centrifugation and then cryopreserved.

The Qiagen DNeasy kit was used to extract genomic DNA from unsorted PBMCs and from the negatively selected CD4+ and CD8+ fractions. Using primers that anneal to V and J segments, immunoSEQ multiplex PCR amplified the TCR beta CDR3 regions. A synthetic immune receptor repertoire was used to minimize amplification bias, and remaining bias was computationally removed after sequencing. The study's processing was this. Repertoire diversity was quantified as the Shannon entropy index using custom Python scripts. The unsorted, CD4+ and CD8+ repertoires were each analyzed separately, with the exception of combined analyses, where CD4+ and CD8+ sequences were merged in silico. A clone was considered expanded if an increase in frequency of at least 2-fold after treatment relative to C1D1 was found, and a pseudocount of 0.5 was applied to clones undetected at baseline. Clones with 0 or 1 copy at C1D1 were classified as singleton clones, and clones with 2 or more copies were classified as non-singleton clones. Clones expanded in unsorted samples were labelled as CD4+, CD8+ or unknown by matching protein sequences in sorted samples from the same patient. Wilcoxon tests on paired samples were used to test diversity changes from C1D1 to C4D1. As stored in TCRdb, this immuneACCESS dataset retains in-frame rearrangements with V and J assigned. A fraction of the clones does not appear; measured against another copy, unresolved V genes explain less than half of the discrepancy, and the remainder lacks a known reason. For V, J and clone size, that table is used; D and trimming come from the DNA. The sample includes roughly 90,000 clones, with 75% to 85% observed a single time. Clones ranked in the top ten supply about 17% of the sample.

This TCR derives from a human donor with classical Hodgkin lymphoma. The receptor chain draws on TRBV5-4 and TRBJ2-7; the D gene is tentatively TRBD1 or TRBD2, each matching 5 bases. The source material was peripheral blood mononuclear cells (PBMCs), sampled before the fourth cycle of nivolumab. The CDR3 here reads CASSTNRGRQEQYF. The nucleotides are TGTGCCAGCAGCACAAACCGGGGCAGGCAAGAGCAGTACTTC.